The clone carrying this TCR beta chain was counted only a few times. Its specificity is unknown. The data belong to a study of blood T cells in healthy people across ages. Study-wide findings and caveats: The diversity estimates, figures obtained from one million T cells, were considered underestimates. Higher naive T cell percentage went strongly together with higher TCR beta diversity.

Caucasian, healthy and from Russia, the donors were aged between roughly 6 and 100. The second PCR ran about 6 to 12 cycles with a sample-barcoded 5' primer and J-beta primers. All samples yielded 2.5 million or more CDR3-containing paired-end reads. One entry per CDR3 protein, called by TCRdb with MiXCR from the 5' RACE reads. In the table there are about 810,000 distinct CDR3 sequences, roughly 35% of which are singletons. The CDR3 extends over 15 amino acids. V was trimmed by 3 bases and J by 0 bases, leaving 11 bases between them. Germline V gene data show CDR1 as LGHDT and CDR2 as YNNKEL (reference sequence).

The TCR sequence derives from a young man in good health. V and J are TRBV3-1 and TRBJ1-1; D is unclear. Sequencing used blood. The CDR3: CASSHLGSLNTEAFF. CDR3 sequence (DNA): TGTGCCAGCAGCCACCTCGGGAGTCTGAACACTGAAGCTTTCTTT.